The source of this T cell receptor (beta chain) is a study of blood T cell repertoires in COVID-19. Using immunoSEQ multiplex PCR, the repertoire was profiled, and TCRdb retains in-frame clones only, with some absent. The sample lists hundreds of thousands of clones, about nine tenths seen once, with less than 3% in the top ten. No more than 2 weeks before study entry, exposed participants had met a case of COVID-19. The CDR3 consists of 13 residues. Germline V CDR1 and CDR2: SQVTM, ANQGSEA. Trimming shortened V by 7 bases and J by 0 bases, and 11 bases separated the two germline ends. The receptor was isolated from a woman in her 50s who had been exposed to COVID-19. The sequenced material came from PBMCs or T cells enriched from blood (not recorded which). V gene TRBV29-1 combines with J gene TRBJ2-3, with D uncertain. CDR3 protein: CSAYPGSTDTQYF. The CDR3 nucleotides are TGCAGCGCTTATCCCGGGAGCACAGATACGCAGTATTTT.